This T cell receptor (beta chain) was sequenced in a study of CD8 T cells in ankylosing spondylitis (dated by TCRdb to the late 2010s). Looking at the study overall: T cell receptor beta repertoires were profiled in healthy donors and ankylosing spondylitis patients so that disease-linked TCR variants could be found. The full study cohort was made up of approximately 24 ankylosing spondylitis patients and 95 to 130 healthy donors. Peripheral blood was sampled, and synovial fluid was additionally collected from ankylosing spondylitis patients. The paper's findings and limits, for the study overall: In peripheral blood, the disease-linked clones were found at relatively low frequencies and had a CD8+ phenotype. Some motif variants were previously reported in synovial fluid and blood of reactive arthritis patients, suggesting common disease-initiation mechanisms. Blood from ankylosing spondylitis patients appeared to be characterized by a TCR beta motif made up of several highly homologous amino acid variants. The disease-linked clones were reported as significantly enriched in matched synovial fluid samples from ankylosing spondylitis patients.

V ends up 4 bases short and J 10 bases short, with an unmatched junction base count of 24. Taken from the germline V gene, the CDR1 and CDR2 loops are SQVTM and ANQGSEA. The CDR3 contains 18 residues, cysteine and phenylalanine counted. Kept here is only the CDR3 DNA, which spans 54 bases and is read in frame from base 1. Sequencing instrument: Illumina HiSeq 2500. Quantitative 5'-RACE with molecular barcodes was used to prepare TCR beta libraries. The study's processing was this. A new computational method based on a probabilistic model of VDJ rearrangement was used to identify disease-linked TCR variants. The public reads were reanalyzed by TCRdb: fastp trimming at Q25, MiXCR alignment, in-frame beta chains only. Each record represents a unique CDR3 protein, reported with the most common genes and DNA among its rows. The V and J calls here are based on TCRdb, not the publication. The sample data list 240,000 or so distinct CDR3 sequences, and roughly a tenth of these were observed just once. About 6.8% of the sample rests with the top ten.

This clonotype was counted many times. The antigen this receptor binds is unknown. Base qualities were left out, and no much larger clone turns up one base away. The receptor chain draws on TRBV29-1 and TRBJ2-1, and 8 junctional nucleotides match TRBD2. This TCR derives from a male donor with ankylosing spondylitis or in good health (not recorded which). Sequencing was done on a sample of blood, either unsorted or a sorted T cell fraction (not recorded which). The encoded CDR3 is CSVVNVYGSGAGVKEQFF. The nucleotide sequence reads as follows: TGCAGCGTTGTGAACGTCTATGGTAGCGGGGCGGGCGTCAAGGAGCAGTTCTTC.